This TCR beta chain is drawn from a study of cytomegalovirus exposure and HLA in healthy donors. General study results and limits: TCR beta V- and J-gene trimming was later associated with a missense DCLRE1C variant. What TCR beta sequences reportedly achieved was accurate prediction of HLA-A and HLA-B alleles in most subjects. Several top significant clusters appeared, in a later analysis, to be linked to common viral pathogens.

Amplification used 60 Vbeta primers and 13 Jbeta primers. Assay used: immunoSEQ multiplex PCR; TCRdb lists only in-frame clones, some missing. The table shows roughly 200,000 clones, with more than 80% occurring only once. The donors comprised healthy bone marrow donors. Trimming removed 0 bases from V and 4 bases from J, with 13 bases in between. The CDR3 loop spans 16 amino acids. Per germline, CDR1 SGHVS and CDR2 FNYEAQ. For this clone: Its antigen is unknown.

The chain combines TRBV7-6 with TRBJ1-3; D might be TRBD1 (6 bases). Sequences were obtained from PBMCs. This sequence was found in a young man in good health and CMV-seronegative. CDR3: CASSLAGGGRGNTIYF. CDR3 DNA sequence: TGTGCCAGCAGCTTAGCGGGAGGGGGACGCGGAAACACCATATATTTT.